The sequence of this TCR beta chain was determined in a study of shared clonotypes between healthy human individuals. Using immunoSEQ multiplex PCR, the repertoire was profiled, and TCRdb retains in-frame clones only, with some absent. The sample lists hundreds of thousands of clones, about 96% seen once, with roughly 0.1% in the top ten. This CDR3 region has 18 residues. Germline loops: CDR1 GTSNPN, CDR2 SVGIG (reference sequence). Trimming removed 3 bases from V and 2 bases from J; junction bases left unmatched: 17. Terminally differentiated effector memory CD45RA+ cells were excluded from the naive CD8 cells, which were CD45RO-negative and positively selected for CCR7.

The sequencing sample was made of naive CD8+ T cells sorted from blood. The chain employs TRBV30 and TRBJ2-7, with 9 nucleotides matching TRBD2. This TCR derives from a woman in her thirties in good health. The CDR3 region is CAWSGPAGGPIDPYEQYF. The CDR3, as DNA: TGTGCCTGGAGCGGCCCCGCGGGAGGGCCGATCGACCCCTACGAGCAGTACTTC.